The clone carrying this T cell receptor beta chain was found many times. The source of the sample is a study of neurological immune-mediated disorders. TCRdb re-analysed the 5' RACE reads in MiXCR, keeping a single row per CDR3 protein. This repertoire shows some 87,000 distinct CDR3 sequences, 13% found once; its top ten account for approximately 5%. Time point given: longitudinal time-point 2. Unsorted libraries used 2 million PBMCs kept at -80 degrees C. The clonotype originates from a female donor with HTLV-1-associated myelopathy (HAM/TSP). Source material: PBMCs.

The CDR3 sequence is CSASANKGQGYNEQFF. The CDR3 DNA reads as TGCAGTGCTAGTGCTAATAAGGGACAGGGATACAATGAGCAGTTCTTC. This chain connects TRBV20-1 to TRBJ2-1; 9 bases line up with TRBD1. Germline V lookup: CDR1 DFQATT, CDR2 SNEGSKA (reference sequence). The J segment lost 4 bases and the V segment lost 3 bases, leaving 10 bases of the junction unmatched. CDR3 size: 16 residues.